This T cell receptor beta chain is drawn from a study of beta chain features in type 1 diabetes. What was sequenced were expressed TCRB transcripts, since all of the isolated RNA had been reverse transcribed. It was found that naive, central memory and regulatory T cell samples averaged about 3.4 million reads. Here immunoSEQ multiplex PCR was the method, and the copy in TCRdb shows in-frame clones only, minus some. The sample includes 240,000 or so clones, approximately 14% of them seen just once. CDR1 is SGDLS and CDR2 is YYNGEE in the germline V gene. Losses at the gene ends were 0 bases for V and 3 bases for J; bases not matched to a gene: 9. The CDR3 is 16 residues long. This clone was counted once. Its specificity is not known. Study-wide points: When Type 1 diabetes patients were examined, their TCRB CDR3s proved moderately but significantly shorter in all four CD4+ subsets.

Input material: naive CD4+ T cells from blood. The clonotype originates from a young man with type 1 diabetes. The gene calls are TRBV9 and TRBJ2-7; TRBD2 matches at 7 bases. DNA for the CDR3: TGTGCCAGCAGCGTAGGGGGGGGAGGGCCTGGCTACGAGCAGTACTTC. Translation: CASSVGGGGPGYEQYF.